This TCR beta chain was sequenced in a study of blood T cell repertoires in COVID-19. Germline CDR1 reads KGHSH; CDR2 reads LQKENI. CDR3 length: 20 amino acids. V lost 3 bases and J lost 7; bases outside the gene matches: 20. How the authors handled the data: For nucleated cells, counts were estimated from reference gene primer amplification. Using immunoSEQ multiplex PCR, the repertoire was profiled, and TCRdb retains in-frame clones only, with some absent. The DNA was the basis for D and trimming; V, J and clone size are from that table. This sample has about 29,000 clones; roughly 84% occur once, and the top ten carry roughly a tenth.

The rearrangement uses TRBV18 and TRBJ2-1, with TRBD2 matching over 11 bases. Sequencing was done on a sample of peripheral blood. This TCR derives from a man older than 75 with active COVID-19. CDR3 DNA: TGTGCCAGCTCACCTACACGGGGAGGGTACACGGGACTAGCGGCGAATGAGCAGTTCTTC. Translating gives CASSPTRGGYTGLAANEQFF.